Below are 4 T cell receptor beta chains sequenced from a single sample in a study of T-cell memory formation after mild COVID-19. TCRdb re-called the 5' RACE reads through MiXCR, storing one row per CDR3 protein. The data hold about 470,000 distinct CDR3 sequences, with roughly 23% observed a single time. Specimen: PBMCs or a T cell subset sorted from them (not recorded which). The receptors were sampled from an adult woman who had mild COVID-19 (a few samples of this study predate the infection). Cell type and time point are not known.

J is TRBJ1-2 and V is TRBV9, with a weak D call TRBD1 (5 bases). Per the germline V gene, CDR1 is SGDLS and CDR2 is YYNGEE. CDR3 length: 13 residues. V lost 3 bases to trimming and J lost 6 bases, with 12 bases between them. The CDR3 sequence is CASSGAGSDGYTF. The DNA for the CDR3 is TGTGCCAGCAGCGGCGCAGGGTCAGATGGCTACACCTTC.

The rearrangement joins TRBV29-1 to TRBJ2-7, with D perhaps TRBD1 (6 bases). Per the germline V gene, CDR1 is SQVTM and CDR2 is ANQGSEA. The CDR3 covers 11 residues. The V end lost 4 bases, the J end lost 4 bases, and 8 bases lay between the germline ends. The CDR3 region is CSVGDRYEQYF. The CDR3 DNA reads as TGCAGCGTTGGTGACAGGTACGAGCAGTACTTC.

The rearrangement links TRBV5-1 to TRBJ1-1; 8 positions agree with TRBD1. In germline, CDR1 is SGHRS, CDR2 YFSETQ. This CDR3 is built from 16 residues. The V gene end was trimmed by 2 bases and the J gene end by 3 bases; junction bases not matched to a gene: 9. The CDR3 nucleotides read TGCGCCAGCAGCTTCCAGGGGGCGTCGTTATACACTGAAGCTTTCTTT. It specifies CASSFQGASLYTEAFF.

This clonotype has just a few counts. The V and J genes are TRBV6-5 and TRBJ1-2, with a possible D match to TRBD1 (5 bases). CDR3 length: 14 residues. The V end was cut by 7 bases, the J end by 2 bases, with 14 bases between. Germline loops: CDR1 MNHEY, CDR2 SVGAGI. Here the CDR3 DNA reads TGTGCCAGCACGCCAGGGAGGTCGAACTATGGCTACACCTTC. It codes for CASTPGRSNYGYTF.